The 10 T cell receptor beta chains below all came from one sample that was sequenced in a study of T cell repertoires in cytomegalovirus infection. TCRdb passed the reads through MiXCR, listing each CDR3 protein once. The data show about 360,000 distinct CDR3 sequences, with 15% to 20% seen just once and approximately 10% held by the top ten. The sample taken for sequencing was PBMCs. The receptor source for this set is a human donor in good health (CMV status not recorded). Some clones in this sample may be carry-over from other donors' samples.

In its sample, this clonotype was seen a few times. The rearrangement joins TRBV7-2 to TRBJ2-3; TRBD1 matches at 7 bases. The V gene's germline CDR1 is SGHTA and CDR2 FQGNSA. V was pared by 5 bases and J by 9 bases, with 5 bases of the junction left unmatched. This CDR3 has 12 amino acids. The CDR3 DNA reads as TGTGCCAGCAGCCTGGACAGGAGGACGCAGTATTTT. Encoded protein: CASSLDRRTQYF.

This clonotype was recorded at least ten times. V gene TRBV7-2 combines with J gene TRBJ2-7; D may match TRBD1 or TRBD2 (5 bases each). This CDR3 has 13 residues. The germline V gene encodes CDR1 SGHTA and CDR2 FQGNSA. V shed 5 bases and J shed 3 bases, with 11 bases lying between them. CDR3 DNA: TGTGCCAGCAGCGAGGGGTTGGGCTACGAGCAGTACTTC. It codes for CASSEGLGYEQYF.

In this sample, this clonotype turned up many times. The genes are TRBV7-2 and TRBJ2-1; D may match TRBD1 or TRBD2 (5 bases each). Trimming removed 8 bases at V and 2 bases at J, with 13 bases between. CDR3 length: 14 residues. Germline lookup yields CDR1 SGHTA and CDR2 FQGNSA. The CDR3: CASARDPAYNEQFF. CDR3 sequence (DNA): TGTGCCAGCGCCCGGGACCCAGCCTACAATGAGCAGTTCTTC.

This chain connects TRBV20-1 to TRBJ1-4, with D tentatively TRBD1 (5 bases). CDR3 length: 13 residues. V gave up 1 base and J gave up 3 bases, with 6 bases separating them. Germline V gene lookup returns CDR1 DFQATT and CDR2 SNEGSKA (reference sequence). The CDR3 protein is CSARGGANEKLFF. The CDR3 nucleotides are TGCAGTGCTAGAGGAGGGGCTAATGAAAAACTGTTTTTT.

This clonotype appeared a few times. The genes are TRBV27 and TRBJ2-7, with 7 bases that match TRBD2. The V gene end was trimmed by 8 bases and the J gene end by 2 bases; junction bases not matched to a gene: 9. This CDR3 region has 14 residues. CDR1 is MNHEY, CDR2 SMNVEV, per germline (reference sequence). The CDR3 DNA sequence: TGTGCCAGCGGACCCATGGGGGGGACCTACGAGCAGTACTTC. This encodes CASGPMGGTYEQYF.

This clonotype was counted a few times. This chain joins TRBV12-3 or TRBV12-4 and TRBJ2-3; D is perhaps TRBD1 or TRBD2 (5 bases each). Trimming removed 10 bases from V and 2 bases from J, with 16 bases in between. CDR3 length equals 14 residues. The CDR3 coding sequence is TGTGCCACCCGACCGGGACCCCACACAGATACGCAGTATTTT. It is translated as CATRPGPHTDTQYF.

This clonotype was seen repeatedly, ten times or more. The rearrangement uses TRBV7-9 and TRBJ1-1; 10 bases align to TRBD1. V was pared by 5 bases and J by 4 bases, with 7 bases of the junction left unmatched. CDR1 is SEHNR and CDR2 is FQNEAQ in the germline V gene (reference sequence). CDR3 size: 15 residues. The CDR3 reads CASSARTGGFTEAFF. CDR3 bases: TGTGCCAGCAGCGCCCGGACAGGGGGGTTCACTGAAGCTTTCTTT.

This clonotype appeared many times. The chain joins TRBV7-2 to TRBJ2-7; TRBD1 aligns across 11 bases. The CDR3 consists of 15 residues. Unmatched junction bases numbered 6, after V lost 1 base and J lost 7 bases. Germline V lookup: CDR1 SGHTA, CDR2 FQGNSA. Written as DNA, the CDR3 is TGTGCCAGCAGCTTAGAAGGGACAGGGGGATATGAGCAGTACTTC. This translates into CASSLEGTGGYEQYF.

The CDR3 nucleotides read TGTGCCAGCTCATTCGGGGGGGGCAATGAGCAGTTCTTC. Protein sequence: CASSFGGGNEQFF. The genes are TRBV5-6 and TRBJ2-1, with 8 positions matching TRBD2. Germline V gene sequence: CDR1 SGHDT, CDR2 YYEEEE. CDR3 length equals 13 residues. Unmatched junction bases numbered 6, after V lost 7 bases and J lost 6 bases.

The table lists this clonotype with many counts. The CDR3 protein is CASSLEIWTSGRPPDTQYF. CDR3 nucleotides: TGTGCCAGCAGCTTAGAAATTTGGACTAGCGGGAGGCCCCCAGATACGCAGTATTTT. The J gene is TRBJ2-3, the V gene TRBV7-9; 14 positions match TRBD2. The CDR3 is 19 amino acids. Trimming removed 1 base from V and 4 bases from J; junction bases left unmatched: 10. The germline V gene has CDR1 SEHNR and CDR2 FQNEAQ (reference sequence). The full variable domain, its missing parts supplied by reference TRBV7-9 and TRBJ2-3, is DTGVSQNPRHKITKRGQNVTFRCDPISEHNRLYWYRQTLGQGPEFLTYFQNEAQLEKSRLLSDRFSAERPKGSFSTLEIQRTEQGDSAMYLCASSLEIWTSGRPPDTQYFGPGTRLTVL.